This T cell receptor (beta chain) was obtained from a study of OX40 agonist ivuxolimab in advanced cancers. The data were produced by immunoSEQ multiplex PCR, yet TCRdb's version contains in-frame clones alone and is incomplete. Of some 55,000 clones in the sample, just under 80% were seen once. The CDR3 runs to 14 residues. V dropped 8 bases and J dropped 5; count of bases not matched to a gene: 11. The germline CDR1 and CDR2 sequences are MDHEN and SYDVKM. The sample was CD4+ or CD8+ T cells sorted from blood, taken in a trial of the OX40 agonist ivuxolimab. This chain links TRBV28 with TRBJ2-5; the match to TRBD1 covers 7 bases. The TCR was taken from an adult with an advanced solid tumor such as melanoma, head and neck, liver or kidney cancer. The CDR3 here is CASRTPGQLETQYF. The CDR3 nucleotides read TGTGCCAGCCGGACACCGGGACAGCTGGAGACCCAGTACTTC.